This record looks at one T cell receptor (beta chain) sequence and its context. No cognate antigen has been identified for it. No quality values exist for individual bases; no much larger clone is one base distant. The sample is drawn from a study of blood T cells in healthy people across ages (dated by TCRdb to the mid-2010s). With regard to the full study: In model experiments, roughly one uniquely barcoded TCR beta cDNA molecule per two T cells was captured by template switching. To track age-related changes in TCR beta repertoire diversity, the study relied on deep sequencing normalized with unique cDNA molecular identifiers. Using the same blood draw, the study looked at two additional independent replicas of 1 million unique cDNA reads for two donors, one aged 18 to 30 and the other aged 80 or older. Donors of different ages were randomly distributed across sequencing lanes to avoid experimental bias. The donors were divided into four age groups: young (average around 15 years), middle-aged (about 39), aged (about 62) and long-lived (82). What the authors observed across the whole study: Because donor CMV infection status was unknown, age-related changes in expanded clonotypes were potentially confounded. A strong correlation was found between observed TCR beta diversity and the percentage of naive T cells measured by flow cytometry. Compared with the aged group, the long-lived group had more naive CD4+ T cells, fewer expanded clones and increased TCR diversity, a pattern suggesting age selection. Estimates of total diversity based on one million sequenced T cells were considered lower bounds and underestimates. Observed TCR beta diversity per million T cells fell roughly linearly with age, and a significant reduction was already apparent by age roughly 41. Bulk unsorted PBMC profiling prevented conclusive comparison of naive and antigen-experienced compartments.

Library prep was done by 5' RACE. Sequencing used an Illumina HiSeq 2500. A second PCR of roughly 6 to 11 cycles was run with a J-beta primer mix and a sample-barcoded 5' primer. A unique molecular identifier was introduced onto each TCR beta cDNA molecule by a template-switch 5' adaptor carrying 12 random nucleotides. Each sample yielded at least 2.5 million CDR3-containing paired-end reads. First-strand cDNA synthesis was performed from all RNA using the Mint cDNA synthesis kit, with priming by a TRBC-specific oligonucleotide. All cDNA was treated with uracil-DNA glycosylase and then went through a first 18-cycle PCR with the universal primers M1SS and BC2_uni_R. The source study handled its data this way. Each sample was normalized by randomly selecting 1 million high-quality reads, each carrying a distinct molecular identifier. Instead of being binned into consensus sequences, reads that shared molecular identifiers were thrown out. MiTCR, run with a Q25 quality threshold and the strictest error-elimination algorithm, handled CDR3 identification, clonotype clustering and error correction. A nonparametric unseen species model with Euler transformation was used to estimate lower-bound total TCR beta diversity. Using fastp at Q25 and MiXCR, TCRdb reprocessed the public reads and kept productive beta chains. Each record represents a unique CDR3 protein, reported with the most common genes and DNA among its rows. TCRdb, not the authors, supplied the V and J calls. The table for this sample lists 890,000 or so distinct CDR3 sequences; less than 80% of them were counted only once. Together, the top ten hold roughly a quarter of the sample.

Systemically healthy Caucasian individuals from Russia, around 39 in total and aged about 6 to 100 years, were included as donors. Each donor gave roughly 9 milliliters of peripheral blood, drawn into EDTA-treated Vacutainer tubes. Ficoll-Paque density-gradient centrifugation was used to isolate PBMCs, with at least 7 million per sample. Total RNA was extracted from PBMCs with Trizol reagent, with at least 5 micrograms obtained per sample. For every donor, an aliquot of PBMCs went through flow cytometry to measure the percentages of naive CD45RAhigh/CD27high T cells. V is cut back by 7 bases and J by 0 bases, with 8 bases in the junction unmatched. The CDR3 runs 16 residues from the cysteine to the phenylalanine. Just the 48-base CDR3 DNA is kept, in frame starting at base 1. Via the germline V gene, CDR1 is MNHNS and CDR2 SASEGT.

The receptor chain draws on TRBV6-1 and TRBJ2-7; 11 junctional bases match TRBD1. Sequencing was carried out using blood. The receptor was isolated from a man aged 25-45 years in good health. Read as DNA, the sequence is TGTGCCAGCACCCAATGGGACAGGGGGACCTCCTACGAGCAGTACTTC. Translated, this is CASTQWDRGTSYEQYF.